This T cell receptor beta chain is from a study of Ad26.COV2.S vaccination and SARS-CoV-2 variants. Findings and caveats of the study: Considerable breadth of spike-specific CD8+ and CD4+ T cell responses has reportedly been documented following vaccination.

CDR3 length: 16 amino acids. Indicated treatment: approximately 18 received Ad26.COV2.S at low or high dose, single or two shots; about five received placebo; per-sample allocation not given. Samples were taken on day 63 after the first vaccine or placebo injection. This adult donor, from Boston, was 18-55 years old. Only in-frame clones appear in the TCRdb table, and some are missing; sequencing was by immunoSEQ multiplex PCR. This table holds approximately 360,000 clones, about four fifths found once. Turning to this clone: No antigen is known for it.

Sequences were derived from peripheral blood, sampled in a trial of Ad26.COV2.S vaccine versus placebo. The V and J genes are TRBV21-1 and TRBJ2-2; the table's D call TRBD2 went unverified against the DNA. TRBV21-1 is tagged as a pseudogene. The clonotype comes from a person between 18 and 60 years old who received the Ad26.COV2.S COVID-19 vaccine or a placebo. CDR3 bases: TGTGCCAGCAGCAAAGTAGAGACTAGGAACACCGGGGAGCTGTTTTTT. As protein: CASSKVETRNTGELFF.